This T cell receptor (beta chain) was sequenced during a study of identical twins. This CDR3 spans 14 amino acids. Looked up from germline, CDR1 is MNHNS and CDR2 is SASEGT. V trimming: 8 bases; J trimming: 8 bases; junction bases outside the gene matches: 9. This clonotype was found a few times. Template switching (which added a universal primer site) was used, and cDNA carried unique molecular identifiers. Using its own MiXCR run on the 5' RACE reads, TCRdb lists one record per CDR3 protein. The data contain 400,000 to 550,000 distinct CDR3 sequences, 13% to 15% of them singletons. These data also formed part of another study, on yellow fever vaccine responses in identical twins.

The receptor's source is a woman aged 18-29 years in good health. Sequencing was done on a sample of CD4+ T cells sorted from blood. The rearrangement uses TRBV6-1 and TRBJ2-1; 10 bases line up with TRBD2. This CDR3 reads CASCPSGRAHEQFF. CDR3 nucleotide sequence: TGTGCCAGCTGCCCCAGCGGGAGGGCCCATGAGCAGTTCTTC.